The T cell receptor beta chain under discussion was sequenced for a study of T-cell reconstitution after alpha-beta-depleted transplantation in children. A library of TCRbeta sequences, prepared with unique molecular identifiers, was generated. MiXCR was run by TCRdb on the PCR reads, yielding one entry per CDR3 protein. This table holds about 110,000 distinct CDR3 sequences, around a tenth found once. The CDR3 contains 15 residues. From germline, CDR1 is SGHAT and CDR2 FQNNGV. The J segment lost 7 bases and the V segment lost 1 base, leaving 10 bases of the junction unmatched. The chain joins TRBV11-2 to TRBJ2-7; 7 bases fit TRBD2. The specimen was PBMCs, collected before TCRalphabeta/CD19-depleted stem cell transplant. This receptor was identified in a boy aged 2 to 10 with acute lymphoblastic leukemia, due to receive a stem cell transplant. This chain's CDR3 is CASSLGGGGPLEQYF. For the CDR3, the DNA is TGTGCCAGCAGCTTAGGTGGGGGAGGGCCCCTAGAGCAGTACTTC.